These 8 T cell receptor beta chains were all obtained from the same sample, sequenced in a study of blood T cell repertoires in COVID-19. Method: immunoSEQ multiplex PCR; TCRdb's copy keeps in-frame clones and lacks some. The data contain 140,000 to 150,000 clones, about four fifths of them seen just once; the ten biggest clones take up under 7%. Sequenced material: PBMCs or T cells enriched from blood (not recorded which). These receptors originate from a woman aged 50 to 60 who had been exposed to COVID-19.

This chain connects TRBV2 to TRBJ1-5; 8 positions match TRBD1. The germline gives CDR1 SNHLY, CDR2 FYNNEI. V lost 9 bases to trimming and J lost 0 bases; unmatched junction nucleotides: 7. The CDR3 covers 15 residues. Here the CDR3 reads CASDSGQGSNQPQHF. CDR3 coding DNA: TGTGCCAGTGACTCCGGACAGGGTAGCAATCAGCCCCAGCATTTT.

The count of this clone is one. The chain employs TRBV5-1 and TRBJ1-3; D uncertain. V dropped 1 base and J dropped 0 bases, with 11 bases sitting between them. Germline V gene data show CDR1 as SGHRS and CDR2 as YFSETQ. The CDR3 consists of 16 residues. The CDR3 is CASSLTQAPSGNTIYF. The CDR3 DNA reads as TGCGCCAGCAGCTTGACTCAGGCCCCCTCTGGAAACACCATATATTTT.

This clone was picked up one time. This sequence joins TRBV6-5 and TRBJ1-4, with TRBD1 matching over 8 bases. From germline, CDR1 is MNHEY and CDR2 SVGAGI. This CDR3 is built from 16 residues. Germline trimming cut 0 bases from V and 4 bases from J; bases unmatched to any gene: 4. CDR3 region: CASSYSRGRGNEKLFF. The CDR3 DNA is TGTGCCAGCAGTTACTCCAGGGGGCGCGGTAATGAAAAACTGTTTTTT.

The chain carries TRBV5-1 and TRBJ1-4, with TRBD1 matching 7 bases. CDR3 length: 13 amino acids. J lost 7 bases, V lost 0 bases, and 0 bases had no gene match. Germline CDR1 is SGHRS and CDR2 is YFSETQ. This CDR3 reads CASSLEGAEKLFF. Here the CDR3 DNA reads TGCGCCAGCAGCTTGGAGGGGGCTGAAAAACTGTTTTTT. Variable domain in full (rest from reference TRBV5-1 and TRBJ1-4): KAGVTQTPRYLIKTRGQQVTLSCSPISGHRSVSWYQQTPGQGLQFLFEYFSETQRNKGNFPGRFSGRQFSNSRSEMNVSTLELGDSALYLCASSLEGAEKLFFGSGTQLSVL.

The chain combines TRBV5-1 with TRBJ1-1; TRBD1 aligns across 7 bases. Germline V gene data show CDR1 as SGHRS and CDR2 as YFSETQ. The CDR3 consists of 12 residues. J lost 12 bases, V lost 2 bases, and 7 bases had no gene match. The CDR3 sequence is CASSFETGRSFF. DNA of the CDR3: TGCGCCAGCAGCTTTGAGACAGGGCGATCTTTCTTT.

This sequence joins TRBV3-1 (or the pseudogene TRBV3-2) and TRBJ2-1, with D maybe TRBD1 (5 bases). Trimming left V 0 bases short and J 5 bases short, with 11 bases between. The germline gives CDR1 LGHDT, CDR2 YNNKEL (reference sequence). The length of the CDR3 is 15 residues. This CDR3 is CASSQDPQGDNEQFF. For the CDR3, the DNA is TGTGCCAGCAGCCAAGACCCCCAAGGGGACAATGAGCAGTTCTTC.

The chain has TRBV5-1 and TRBJ2-7; the D gene is possibly TRBD1 (6 bases). From germline, CDR1 is SGHRS and CDR2 YFSETQ. Trimming removed 0 bases at V and 0 bases at J, with 10 bases between. The CDR3 is 15 amino acids. The CDR3 region is CASSLDAGVSYEQYF. CDR3 nucleotide sequence: TGCGCCAGCAGCTTGGATGCAGGGGTCTCCTACGAGCAGTACTTC.

This chain connects TRBV28 to TRBJ2-7; D remains ambiguous. V was pared by 8 bases and J by 3 bases, with 14 bases between. The CDR3 totals 13 residues. The V gene's germline CDR1 is MDHEN and CDR2 SYDVKM. The chain's CDR3 is CASGPPRFYEQYF. CDR3 sequence (DNA): TGTGCCAGCGGGCCCCCCCGTTTCTACGAGCAGTACTTC. Based on the CDR3 plus reference TRBV28 and TRBJ2-7, the full variable domain is DVKVTQSSRYLVKRTGEKVFLECVQDMDHENMFWYRQDPGLGLRLIYFSYDVKMKEKGDIPEGYSVSREKKERFSLILESASTNQTSMYLCASGPPRFYEQYFGPGTRLTVT.